This TCR beta chain was documented in a study of CD8+CD57+ T cells in acquired aplastic anemia. Profiling of TCR beta VDJ combinations and CDR3 sequences used genomic DNA as template. TCRdb used MiXCR to reprocess the reads, holding one entry per CDR3 protein. The sample shows more than 45,000 distinct CDR3 sequences, about two thirds of them seen only once. With 1 base removed from V and 9 bases from J, the gap between germline ends came to 9 bases. The CDR3 is 12 residues long. Germline CDR1 is SNHLY and CDR2 is FYNNEI. The chain has TRBV2 and TRBJ2-5, with D perhaps matching TRBD2 (5 bases). The clonotype comes from a human donor in good health, serving as a control. The sequencing sample was made of sorted CD4+, CD8+, or CD8+CD57+ T cells (not recorded which) from PBMCs. The CDR3 DNA reads as TGTGCCAGCAGTGAAGACTCGGGGTCCCAGTACTTC. The encoded protein is CASSEDSGSQYF. Based on the CDR3 plus reference TRBV2 and TRBJ2-5, the full variable domain is EPEVTQTPSHQVTQMGQEVILRCVPISNHLYFYWYRQILGQKVEFLVSFYNNEISEKSEIFDDQFSVERPDGSNFTLKIRSTKLEDSAMYFCASSEDSGSQYFGPGTRLLVL.